One and the same sample provided the 4 T cell receptor beta chains below, sequenced in a study of regulatory T cells in long-lasting Graves disease. HTBI primers from iRepertoire and Arm-PCR of CDR3 regions yielded the TCR beta libraries. TCRdb reprocessed the multiplex PCR reads with MiXCR, giving one entry per CDR3 protein. The sample gives around 460,000 distinct CDR3 sequences, around 15% of which show up once; under 20% is in the top ten. Specified time point: newly diagnosed GD, antithyroid drugs for less than 3 months. Making the TCR library involved RNA that had been extracted from PBMCs. The same data also contributed to another study, on T cells in Graves' hyperthyroidism and ophthalmopathy.

The specimen was peripheral blood mononuclear cells (PBMCs), collected at new diagnosis, from a patient treated with antithyroid drugs. These receptor sequences come from a woman between 45 and 65 years old with Graves disease.

This clonotype was counted a few times. V gene TRBV6-2 or TRBV6-3 combines with J gene TRBJ2-2; 9 nucleotides align to TRBD2. The CDR3 length is 16 residues. CDR1 and CDR2 from the germline V gene are MNHEY and SVGEGT. The V and J ends lost 1 base and 6 bases, in that order; junction bases with no gene match: 6. CDR3 residues: CASSYFSGSGSGELFF. For the CDR3, the DNA is TGTGCCAGCAGTTACTTTAGCGGGAGTGGGTCCGGGGAGCTGTTTTTT.

This clonotype came up many times. The chain carries TRBV29-1 and TRBJ2-1; possible D gene TRBD1, 5 bases. The V gene lost 3 bases and the J gene lost 6 bases, with 15 bases spanning the gap. Germline V gene data show CDR1 as SQVTM and CDR2 as ANQGSEA. This CDR3 region has 14 residues. The CDR3 spells CSVDRQARGNEQFF. The CDR3 coding sequence is TGCAGCGTTGATCGGCAGGCTAGGGGCAATGAGCAGTTCTTC.

This clonotype came up many times. This rearrangement joins TRBV28 to TRBJ1-6; 9 bases align to TRBD1. From germline, CDR1 is MDHEN and CDR2 SYDVKM. The J segment lost 4 bases and the V segment lost 8 bases, leaving 15 bases of the junction unmatched. The CDR3 covers 18 residues. The CDR3 loop is CASSSGGRTGVYNSPLHF. Written as DNA, the CDR3 is TGTGCCAGCTCTTCCGGGGGTCGGACAGGGGTTTATAATTCACCCCTCCACTTT.

This clonotype was detected a few times. Its ends do not fully match the called genes, so a read error is possible. The chain employs TRBV5-5 and TRBJ2-7, with TRBD1 matching over 9 bases. The CDR3 contains 14 residues. The germline gives CDR1 SGHKS, CDR2 YYEKEE (reference sequence). The CDR3 reads CAGSPGTGLGEQYF. CDR3 nucleotide sequence: TGTGCCGGCAGCCCCGGGACAGGGTTGGGTGAGCAGTACTTC.